The rows below give T cell receptor beta chains drawn from one sample of a study of T cell changes during pregnancy in multiple sclerosis. TCRdb keeps only in-frame clones here, not all; method: immunoSEQ multiplex PCR. This table has around 100,000 clones, 92% appearing once. Specimen: peripheral blood, collected after pregnancy. The source of these receptors is a female donor with multiple sclerosis, enrolled in a pregnancy study. Both conserved end residues are part of each CDR3.

j_call v_call cdr3_aa
TRBJ2-1 TRBV27 CASSPGGAGVDEQFF
TRBJ1-1 TRBV27 CASSLRMGGTEAFF
TRBJ1-4 TRBV7-2 CASSPRGTPDGEKLFF
TRBJ2-7 TRBV5-4 CASSLGGRLRTEQYF
TRBJ1-6 TRBV11-2 CASSLFTGSRYNSPLHF
TRBJ1-3 TRBV6-5 CASSVTGGNGNTIYF
TRBJ1-4 TRBV5-1 CASSWTGLGIDEKLFF
TRBJ1-5 TRBV30 CAWSAKTGAGNQPQHF
TRBJ1-1 TRBV6-5 CASSYGGGGNEAFF
TRBJ1-1 TRBV19 CASSKDREGTEAFF
TRBJ2-1 TRBV27 CASSLGGGEQFF
TRBJ1-1 TRBV20-1 CSARLSTEAFF
TRBJ1-1 TRBV2 CASSEAGVRTEAFF
TRBJ2-7 TRBV15 CATSRGGGFYEQYF
TRBJ1-2 TRBV2 CASSVETGIVGYTF
TRBJ1-1 TRBV18 CASSPWTGRNTEAFF
TRBJ2-7 TRBV6-5 CASSYSPQGYEQYF
TRBJ2-7 TRBV7-2 CASSLPKGLIDEQYF
TRBJ1-2 TRBV29-1 CSVWRGRDGYTF
TRBJ1-1 TRBV7-2 CASSPRDGAEAFF
TRBJ2-1 TRBV18 CASSPPSRDREQFF
TRBJ2-1 TRBV29-1 CSVEPQYSYNEQFF
TRBJ2-7 TRBV4-1 CASSQLFLAGGPNPYEQYF
TRBJ2-7 TRBV9 CASSPRTGNYEQYF
TRBJ2-1 TRBV2 CASRVAGVGEQFF
TRBJ2-7 TRBV10-3 CASSGSRYEQYF
TRBJ2-1 TRBV27 CASSLVAGHEQFF
TRBJ2-3 TRBV28 CASSFPGLAGGPLTDTQYF
TRBJ2-7 TRBV7-8 CASSLAHRGYEQYF